Listed below are T cell receptor beta chains from one sample, sequenced in a study of blood T cell repertoires in COVID-19. The repertoire was sequenced with immunoSEQ multiplex PCR; TCRdb's copy has only in-frame clones and lacks some. The sample lists some 76,000 clones; approximately 90% were seen once. What was sequenced was peripheral blood. The receptors shown here come from a woman aged 18-29 years with acute or convalescent COVID-19. The CDR3 runs from the conserved cysteine through the conserved F or W. D genes are given only for firm matches. Clone size is not always given. Where it is, it says once, few, many or a class for expanded clones.

d_call,clone_size,v_call,j_call,cdr3_nt,cdr3_aa
-,once,TRBV1,TRBJ2-7,TGCACCAGCAGCCAAGATAACGAACAAGACTACGAGCAGTACTTC,CTSSQDNEQDYEQYF
-,once,TRBV12-3/TRBV12-4,TRBJ1-1,TGTGCCAGCAGTAGGCGGGGTTTCTCTGAAGCTTTCTTT,CASSRRGFSEAFF
TRBD1,-,TRBV5-6,TRBJ2-1,TGTGCCAGCAGACCGACCGGGACAGGGGGACGCAATGAGCAGTTCTTC,CASRPTGTGGRNEQFF
-,-,TRBV7-2,TRBJ1-2,TGTGCCAGCAGCAAGAATCAGGGAAACTATGGCTACACCTTC,CASSKNQGNYGYTF
-,-,TRBV5-8,TRBJ2-6,TGTGCCAGCAGCAGGCAGGGGTCTGGGGCCAACGTCCTGACTTTC,CASSRQGSGANVLTF
-,-,TRBV6-2/TRBV6-3,TRBJ2-7,TGTGCCAGCAGTTACTCGCGGATGTACGAGCAGTACTTC,CASSYSRMYEQYF
TRBD1,-,TRBV5-8,TRBJ1-1,TGTGCCAGCAGCTCCGGGACAGGGGTGATGTTGACTGAAGCTTTCTTT,CASSSGTGVMLTEAFF
-,-,TRBV6-2/TRBV6-3,TRBJ2-2,TGTGCCAGCAGTACAGGGAACGAGAACACCGGGGAGCTGTTTTTT,CASSTGNENTGELFF
-,once,TRBV30,TRBJ1-2,TGTGCTTGCTCCGGAGGGGCAGGCTATGGCTACACCTTC,CACSGGAGYGYTF
-,-,TRBV3-1/TRBV3-2,TRBJ1-2,TGTGCCAGCAGCCAAGATAGAGGCCTTGGCGGCTACACCTTC,CASSQDRGLGGYTF
TRBD1,-,TRBV18,TRBJ2-2,TGTGCCAGCTCACCACTCCGACAGGGTTCCCCCGGGGAGCTGTTTTTT,CASSPLRQGSPGELFF
TRBD2,once,TRBV15,TRBJ2-3,TGTGCCACCAGCGGCCGACTAGCGGGAGGGACAGATACGCAGTATTTT,CATSGRLAGGTDTQYF
-,-,TRBV5-1,TRBJ1-4,TGCGCCAGCAGCGCCAGGGCTGCTAATGAAAAACTGTTTTTT,CASSARAANEKLFF
TRBD1,-,TRBV7-2,TRBJ2-7,TGTGCCAGCAGCTTAGACTGGACAGGGGGCTACGAGCAGTACTTC,CASSLDWTGGYEQYF
TRBD1,-,TRBV30,TRBJ2-2,TGTGCCTGGAGGGGACAGGGAGAGACCGGGGAGCTGTTTTTT,CAWRGQGETGELFF
-,-,TRBV12-3/TRBV12-4,TRBJ1-1,TGTGCCAGCAGCAACCCCCGACAGTTGTCAGCTTTCTTT,CASSNPRQLSAFF
TRBD2,-,TRBV7-2,TRBJ2-7,TGTGCCAGCAGCTTAAACGGGAGGCGAGTCAACGAGCAGTACTTC,CASSLNGRRVNEQYF
-,-,TRBV12-3/TRBV12-4,TRBJ2-7,TGTGCCAGCAGTGTCCGGGGGACCGGCGAGCAGTACTTC,CASSVRGTGEQYF
TRBD1,-,TRBV10-3,TRBJ2-1,TGTGCCATCATCAGGGGGCGAAGCAATGAGCAGTTCTTC,CAIIRGRSNEQFF
TRBD1,once,TRBV19,TRBJ1-1,TGTGCCAGTAGTATAGGGGCCGGACAGGGGACCGTAAACACTGAAGCTTTCTTT,CASSIGAGQGTVNTEAFF
-,-,TRBV6-5,TRBJ1-1,TGTGCCAGCAGGGACGACAGGAACACTGAAGCTTTCTTT,CASRDDRNTEAFF
TRBD2,-,TRBV6-1,TRBJ2-7,TGTGCCAGCAGTGAAGGTACTAGCGGGGCCGGATTACACGAGCAGTACTTC,CASSEGTSGAGLHEQYF
-,-,TRBV3-1/TRBV3-2,TRBJ2-1,TGTGCCAGCAGCCAAGGGGGACTCCCAACTGAGTTCTTC,CASSQGGLPTEFF
TRBD1,-,TRBV30,TRBJ1-1,TGTGCCGGAAACAGGGGAAGGACTGAAGCTTTCTTT,CAGNRGRTEAFF
-,-,TRBV7-2,TRBJ2-7,TGTGCCAGCAGCTTAGTGGGCCCCAACGCGGAGCAGTACTTC,CASSLVGPNAEQYF
-,-,TRBV2,TRBJ1-2,TGTGCCAGCAGTGGGGACACGGGAAGTTATGGCTACACCTTC,CASSGDTGSYGYTF
-,-,TRBV5-1,TRBJ1-1,TGCGCCAGCAGCCAACAGGGACGGGGGAACACTGAAGCTTTCTTT,CASSQQGRGNTEAFF
TRBD1,-,TRBV28,TRBJ2-2,TGTGCCAGCAGTTTATTGGGGACAGGGGTATCCGGGGAGCTGTTTTTT,CASSLLGTGVSGELFF
-,-,TRBV5-1,TRBJ2-5,TGCGCCAGCAGCTTGGGTGGGCAGTACCAAGAGACCCAGTACTTC,CASSLGGQYQETQYF
TRBD2,-,TRBV5-6,TRBJ2-3,TGTGCCAGCAGCTCTCCCTCTTTTAGCGGGGGGGCCTCAGATACGCAGTATTTT,CASSSPSFSGGASDTQYF
-,-,TRBV5-8,TRBJ1-5,TGTGCCAGTAAGCCGCAGACAAATCAGCCCCAGCATTTT,CASKPQTNQPQHF
TRBD2,-,TRBV11-2,TRBJ2-7,TGTGCCAGCAGCCCCCCTAGGGCTAGCGGGATAATGTCCTACGAGCAGTACTTC,CASSPPRASGIMSYEQYF
TRBD1,-,TRBV9,TRBJ2-1,TGTGCCAGCAGCGTAGCGAAGACAGGGGGCGGATACAATGAGCAGTTCTTC,CASSVAKTGGGYNEQFF
TRBD1,once,TRBV9,TRBJ1-6,TGTGCCAGCAGCGCCCATGACAGGGGATATAATTCACCCCTCCACTTT,CASSAHDRGYNSPLHF
-,-,TRBV7-2,TRBJ2-3,TGTGCCAGCAGCTTCGTAGCAGATACGCAGTATTTT,CASSFVADTQYF
TRBD1,-,TRBV18,TRBJ1-5,TGTGCCAGCACGGGACAGGGGGCGTCGAGCAATCAGCCCCAGCATTTT,CASTGQGASSNQPQHF
-,-,TRBV5-1,TRBJ1-5,TGCGCCAGCAGCTTCGACGGGGATGAGCAGCCCCAGCATTTT,CASSFDGDEQPQHF
-,-,TRBV5-1,TRBJ2-7,TGCGCCAGCAGCTTAACAGATACCTACGAGCAGTACTTC,CASSLTDTYEQYF
-,-,TRBV6-5,TRBJ1-1,TGTGCCAGCAGTTACTCCGCAGACACTGAAGCTTTCTTT,CASSYSADTEAFF
-,-,TRBV5-1,TRBJ2-7,TGCGCCAGCAGCTTGTGGAGGGGCAGCTCCTACGAGCAGTACTTC,CASSLWRGSSYEQYF
TRBD2,once,TRBV7-8,TRBJ2-1,TGTGCCAGCAGCTTAGCTAGCGGGAGGGATCCATACAATGAGCAGTTCTTC,CASSLASGRDPYNEQFF
TRBD2,-,TRBV6-2/TRBV6-3,TRBJ2-1,TGTGCCAGCAGTTACGAGCGGGGAAGCTCCTACAATGAGCAGTTCTTC,CASSYERGSSYNEQFF